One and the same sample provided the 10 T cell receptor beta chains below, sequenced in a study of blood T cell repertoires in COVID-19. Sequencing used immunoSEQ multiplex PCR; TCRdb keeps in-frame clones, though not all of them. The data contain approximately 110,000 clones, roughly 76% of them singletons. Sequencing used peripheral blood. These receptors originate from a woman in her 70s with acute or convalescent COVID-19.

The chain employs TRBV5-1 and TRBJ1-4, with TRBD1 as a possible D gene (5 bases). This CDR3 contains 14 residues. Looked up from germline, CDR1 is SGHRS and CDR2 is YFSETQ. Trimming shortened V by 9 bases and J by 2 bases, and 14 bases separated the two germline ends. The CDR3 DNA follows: TGCGCCACCAGGGCGGGCCCGACTAATGAAAAACTGTTTTTT. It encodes CATRAGPTNEKLFF.

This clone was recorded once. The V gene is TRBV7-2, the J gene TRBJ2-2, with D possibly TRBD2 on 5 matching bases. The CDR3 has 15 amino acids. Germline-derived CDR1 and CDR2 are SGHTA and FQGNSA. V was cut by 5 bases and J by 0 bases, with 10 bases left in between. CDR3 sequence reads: CASSLTNTNTGELFF. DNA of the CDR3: TGTGCCAGCAGCCTGACTAACACGAACACCGGGGAGCTGTTTTTT. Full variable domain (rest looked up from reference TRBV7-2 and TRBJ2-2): GAGVSQSPSNKVTEKGKDVELRCDPISGHTALYWYRQSLGQGLEFLIYFQGNSAPDKSGLPSDRFSAERTGGSVSTLTIQRTQQEDSAVYLCASSLTNTNTGELFFGEGSRLTVL.

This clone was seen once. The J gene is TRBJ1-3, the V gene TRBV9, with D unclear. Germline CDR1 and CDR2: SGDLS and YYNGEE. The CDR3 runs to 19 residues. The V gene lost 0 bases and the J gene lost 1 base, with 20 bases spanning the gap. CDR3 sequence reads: CASSVEARGAGSSGNTIYF. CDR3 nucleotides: TGTGCCAGCAGCGTAGAGGCTCGGGGTGCAGGTTCTTCTGGAAACACCATATATTTT.

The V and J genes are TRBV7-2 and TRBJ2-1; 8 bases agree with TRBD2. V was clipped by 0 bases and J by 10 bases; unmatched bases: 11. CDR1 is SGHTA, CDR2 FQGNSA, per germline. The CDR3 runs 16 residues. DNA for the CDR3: TGTGCCAGCAGCTTAGCCCAGGGCGGGAGGTTCAGGGAGCAGTTCTTC. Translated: CASSLAQGGRFREQFF. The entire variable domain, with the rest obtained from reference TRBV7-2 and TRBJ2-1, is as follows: GAGVSQSPSNKVTEKGKDVELRCDPISGHTALYWYRQSLGQGLEFLIYFQGNSAPDKSGLPSDRFSAERTGGSVSTLTIQRTQQEDSAVYLCASSLAQGGRFREQFFGPGTRLTVL.

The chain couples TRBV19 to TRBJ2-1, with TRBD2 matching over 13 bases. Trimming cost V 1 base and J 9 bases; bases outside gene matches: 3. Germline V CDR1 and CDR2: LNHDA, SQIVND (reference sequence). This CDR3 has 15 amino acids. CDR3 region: CASSIGLAGGSEQFF. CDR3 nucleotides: TGTGCCAGTAGTATAGGACTAGCGGGGGGCTCTGAGCAGTTCTTC.

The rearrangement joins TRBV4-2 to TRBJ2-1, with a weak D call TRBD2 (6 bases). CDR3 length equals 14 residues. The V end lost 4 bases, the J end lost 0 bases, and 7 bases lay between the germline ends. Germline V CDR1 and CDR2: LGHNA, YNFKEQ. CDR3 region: CASSLSGSYNEQFF. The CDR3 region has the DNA TGTGCCAGCAGCCTTAGCGGCTCCTACAATGAGCAGTTCTTC.

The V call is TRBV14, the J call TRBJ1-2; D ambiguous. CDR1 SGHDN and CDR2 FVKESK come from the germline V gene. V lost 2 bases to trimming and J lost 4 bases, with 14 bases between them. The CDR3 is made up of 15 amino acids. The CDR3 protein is CASSQSAADFYGYTF. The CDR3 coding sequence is TGTGCCAGCAGCCAATCTGCGGCAGACTTCTATGGCTACACCTTC.

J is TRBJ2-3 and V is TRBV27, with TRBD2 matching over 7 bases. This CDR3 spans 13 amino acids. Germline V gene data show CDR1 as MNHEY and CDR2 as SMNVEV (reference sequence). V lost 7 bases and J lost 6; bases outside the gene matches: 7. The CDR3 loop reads CASKRSGGDTQYF. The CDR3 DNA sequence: TGTGCCAGCAAGAGGTCGGGGGGTGATACGCAGTATTTT.

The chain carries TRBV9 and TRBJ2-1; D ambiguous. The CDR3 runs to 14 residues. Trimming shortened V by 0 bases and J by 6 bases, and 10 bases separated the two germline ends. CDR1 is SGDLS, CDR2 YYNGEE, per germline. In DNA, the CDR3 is TGTGCCAGCAGCGTAGATCCTGGCGGCAATGAGCAGTTCTTC. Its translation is CASSVDPGGNEQFF.

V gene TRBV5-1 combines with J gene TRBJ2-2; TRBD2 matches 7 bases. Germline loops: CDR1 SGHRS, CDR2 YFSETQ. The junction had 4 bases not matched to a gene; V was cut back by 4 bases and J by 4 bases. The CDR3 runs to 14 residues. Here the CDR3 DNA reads TGCGCCAGCAGCGGCGGGAGAGGCACCGGGGAGCTGTTTTTT. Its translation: CASSGGRGTGELFF.